The rows below give T cell receptor beta chains drawn from one sample of a study of control samples from healthy donors and cancer patients. Profiled with immunoSEQ multiplex PCR; TCRdb holds only in-frame clones, not every one. The repertoire has over 150,000 clones, around 96% of them found once; the top ten carry about 5.2%. Sequenced: blood. The receptors come from a man aged 35 to 55 in good health. Each CDR3 is given with its conserved first and last residue. D genes are given only for firm matches. The size of a clone is reported for some rows only, either as once, few or many, or as a class for expanded clones.

j_call d_call clone_size v_call cdr3_nt cdr3_aa
TRBJ1-5 - - TRBV6-2/TRBV6-3 TGTGCCAGCAGCCACGGGGGGGCAAGTCAGCCCCAGCATTTT CASSHGGASQPQHF
TRBJ1-6 - - TRBV28 TGTGCCAGCAACATCAGGACCTCGGGGTCACCCCTCCACTTT CASNIRTSGSPLHF
TRBJ2-2 - - TRBV5-1 TGCGCCAGCAGCTTGGCACGCGGGGCTAGGGGCACCGGGGAGCTGTTTTTT CASSLARGARGTGELFF
TRBJ2-2 TRBD1 - TRBV6-5 TGTGCCAGCAGCCGGACAGGGGTCGGGGAGCTGTTTTTT CASSRTGVGELFF
TRBJ1-2 - - TRBV10-1 TGCGCCAGCAGGACTAAGACAGGCTATGGCTACACCTTC CASRTKTGYGYTF
TRBJ2-4 - - TRBV2 TGTGCCAGCAGTGGTGTTCGGGGTCCGAGGGACATTCAGTACTTC CASSGVRGPRDIQYF
TRBJ1-5 - - TRBV6-1 TGTGCCAGCAGTGAAAAGCCAGCGGCGGGTTATCAGCCCCAGCATTTT CASSEKPAAGYQPQHF
TRBJ1-2 TRBD1 once TRBV3-1/TRBV3-2 TGTGCCAGCAGCCCCCGGGACAGGGGAGCCTATGGCTACACCTTC CASSPRDRGAYGYTF
TRBJ2-7 - - TRBV19 TGTGCCAGTAGTACAAATCCCGGGACAACCTACGAGCAGTACTTC CASSTNPGTTYEQYF
TRBJ1-4 - - TRBV11-3 TGTGCCAGCAGCTTAGATAGAGTCGGGACGTATAATGAAAAACTGTTTTTT CASSLDRVGTYNEKLFF
TRBJ2-3 - - TRBV20-1 TGCAGTGCTAGTGCCCCGGGGGCCAGCACAGATACGCAGTATTTT CSASAPGASTDTQYF
TRBJ2-7 - once TRBV7-6 TGTGCCAGCAGCTTAAGCGTGACGGGCTCCTACGAGCAGTACTTC CASSLSVTGSYEQYF
TRBJ1-1 - - TRBV27 TGTGCCAGCAGTTTATCCTTAGGGGCCCGCACTGAAGCTTTCTTT CASSLSLGARTEAFF
TRBJ1-1 - - TRBV7-2 TGTGCCAGCAGCTTAGGAAGGGGCGGGCCTGAAGCTTTCTTT CASSLGRGGPEAFF
TRBJ1-2 TRBD1 - TRBV5-4 TGTGCCAGCAGCCTCAGGAGGGGGCCGGGCTACACCTTC CASSLRRGPGYTF
TRBJ1-3 - - TRBV4-1 TGCGCCAGCAGCCAGCGGGAATCTGGAAACACCATATATTTT CASSQRESGNTIYF
TRBJ2-6 TRBD1 - TRBV30 TGTGCCTGGACCGGACAGGGGGCAGGGGGGGCCAACGTCCTGACTTTC CAWTGQGAGGANVLTF
TRBJ1-2 - - TRBV6-5 TGTGCCAGCAGTTACTCGGGGACGAGCTATGGCTACACCTTC CASSYSGTSYGYTF
TRBJ1-5 - - TRBV6-2/TRBV6-3 TGTGCCAGCAGTTACTCTTCGTTACAGCCCCAGCATTTT CASSYSSLQPQHF
TRBJ1-2 TRBD1 - TRBV6-6 TGTGCCAGCAGTTACCCAGAGACAGGGAATTATGGCTACACCTTC CASSYPETGNYGYTF
TRBJ2-1 TRBD2 - TRBV11-2 TGTGCCAGCAGCTCAACTAGCGGGGGGCCCAATGAGCAGTTCTTC CASSSTSGGPNEQFF
TRBJ1-1 - - TRBV3-1/TRBV3-2 TGTGCCAGCAGCCAATGGGAAGGGACTAAAGCTTTCTTT CASSQWEGTKAFF
TRBJ2-1 - - TRBV3-1/TRBV3-2 TGTGCCAGCAGCCGGGGCCGGCTCACCCTGGTCAATGAGCAGTTCTTC CASSRGRLTLVNEQFF
TRBJ2-5 - - TRBV2 TGTGCCAGCAGTGAAGGGGGCGCCGTAGAGACCCAGTACTTC CASSEGGAVETQYF
TRBJ1-3 - once TRBV6-6 TGTGCCAGCAGTTATGGGGGCGGTATTGGAAACACCATATATTTT CASSYGGGIGNTIYF
TRBJ1-2 TRBD1 - TRBV19 TGTGCCAGTACCGAGACAGGGCCCCCCTATGGCTACACCTTC CASTETGPPYGYTF
TRBJ2-4 - - TRBV10-3 TGTGCCATCAGTGAGTCAGCTGACGGGGTTCAGTACTTC CAISESADGVQYF
TRBJ2-7 TRBD2 - TRBV11-2 TGTGCCAGCAGCTCTTTAGCGGGTCCCGAGCAGTACTTC CASSSLAGPEQYF
TRBJ1-1 - once TRBV5-1 TGCGCCAGCAGCTCACCGGACCACACTGAAGCTTTCTTT CASSSPDHTEAFF
TRBJ2-2 - - TRBV7-2 TGTGCCAGCAGGACGATCAGGGTGAACACCGGGGAGCTGTTTTTT CASRTIRVNTGELFF
TRBJ2-3 - - TRBV18 TGTGCCAGCTCACCACACGGGACTGGGACTAGCACAGATACGCAGTATTTT CASSPHGTGTSTDTQYF
TRBJ2-2 - - TRBV30 TGTGCCTGGAACGGGGGACCTACCGGGGAGCTGTTTTTT CAWNGGPTGELFF
TRBJ1-2 - - TRBV3-1/TRBV3-2 TGTGCCAGCAGCCAAGGTGGGGGGCTCGAGGGGTATGGCTACACCTTC CASSQGGGLEGYGYTF
TRBJ2-5 - - TRBV7-7 TGTGCCAGCAGCCCAAATAGATCACCCCAAGAGACCCAGTACTTC CASSPNRSPQETQYF
TRBJ1-1 - - TRBV11-2 TGTGCCAGCAGCCCCCGACCCGGGGGGAGGAACACTGAAGCTTTCTTT CASSPRPGGRNTEAFF
TRBJ1-2 TRBD1 - TRBV5-4 TGTGCCAGCAGCCGGGGGGGGGACAGGGCTAACTATGGCTACACCTTC CASSRGGDRANYGYTF
TRBJ2-3 - - TRBV7-8 TGTGCCAGCAGCTTAGCGGCGGCAGATACGCAGTATTTT CASSLAAADTQYF
TRBJ1-3 - - TRBV28 TGTGCCAGCAGCCACCTGGGGGAGTCTGTAAACACCATATATTTT CASSHLGESVNTIYF
TRBJ1-3 - - TRBV6-6 TGTGCCAGCAGTTACGGGGGACAAGGAAACACCATATATTTT CASSYGGQGNTIYF
TRBJ1-4 TRBD1 - TRBV2 TGTGCCAGCAAGTTCACAGGGGCGAAAAATGAAAAACTGTTTTTT CASKFTGAKNEKLFF
TRBJ1-2 TRBD1 - TRBV10-2 TGCGCCAGCAGTGACCTCGACAGGGCCGGTGGCTACACCTTC CASSDLDRAGGYTF